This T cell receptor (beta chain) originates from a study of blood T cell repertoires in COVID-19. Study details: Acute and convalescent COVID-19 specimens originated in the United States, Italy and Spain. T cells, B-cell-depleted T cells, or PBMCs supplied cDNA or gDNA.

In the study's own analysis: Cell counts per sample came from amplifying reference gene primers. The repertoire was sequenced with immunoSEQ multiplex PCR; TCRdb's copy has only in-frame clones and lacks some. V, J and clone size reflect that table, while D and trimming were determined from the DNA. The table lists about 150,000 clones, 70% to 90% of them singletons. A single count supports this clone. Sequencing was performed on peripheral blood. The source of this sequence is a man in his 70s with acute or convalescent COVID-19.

The chain's CDR3 is CASSLLAGPNTEAFF. CDR3 bases: TGTGCCAGCAGTTTATTGGCAGGGCCGAACACTGAAGCTTTCTTT. J is TRBJ1-1 and V is TRBV28, with a tentative D call TRBD1 (5 bases). Deletions cut 1 base from V and 1 base from J, with 10 bases between. The germline CDR1 and CDR2 sequences are MDHEN and SYDVKM. The CDR3 has 15 residues.